The subject of this entry is one TCR beta chain. This clonotype was observed a few times. Its antigen is unknown. No base qualities exist here, and no much larger clone lies one base off it. The sample's treatment or condition label, decoded: live attenuated yellow fever vaccine strain. PBMCs were isolated from peripheral blood using a standard Ficoll-Paque protocol. Dynabeads CD4 and CD8 positive selection kits were used to isolate the CD4 and CD8 T-cell fractions. TriZol was used to extract RNA from bulk PBMCs, from CD4 and CD8 fractions, and from dextramer-positive and dextramer-negative fractions. TCR cDNA was made using 5'RACE template switching, a step that added a universal primer site and unique molecular identifiers. Priming for cDNA synthesis came from both the TCR alpha and TCR beta constant segments. Libraries were amplified in two PCR steps, with sample barcodes and sequencing adapters added in the second step. Sequencing of libraries was done on Illumina HiSeq 2500 (2x100 bp) or NovaSeq (2x150 bp). Turning to the authors' computational methods: MIGEC handled demultiplexing of reads and collapsing into UMI consensus sequences, while MiXCR performed V(D)J alignment. Using edgeR on replicate PBMC samples, clonotypes were called vaccine-responding if FDR was below 0.01 and the log2 fold change was above 5 up to day 15. CD4 or CD8 identity was assigned to each bulk clonotype according to whether the clonotype was present at higher abundance in the sequenced CD4 repertoire or the sequenced CD8 repertoire. TCRdb's own reprocessing of the public reads used fastp at Q25 and MiXCR and kept productive beta chains. Records with the same CDR3 protein are collapsed into one entry carrying the most frequent genes and DNA. What appears here as the V and J calls and clone size reflects TCRdb's work, not the paper's. The sample profile shows roughly 260,000 distinct CDR3 sequences; approximately 12% of them were found once. The ten largest clones capture about 0.54% of the sample.

These data belong to a study of T cells after yellow fever vaccination (dated by TCRdb to the late 2010s). The study in broad terms: Libraries from fractions with low cell numbers were prepared with the SMART-Seq v4 Ultra Low Input RNA kit. To track T-cell clones before and after primary and booster YFV17D yellow fever vaccination, bulk TCR alpha and beta repertoires were sequenced longitudinally. Blood was drawn at multiple timepoints before and after primary and secondary immunization, with bulk PBMC replicates and cell subsets isolated. Two healthy male donors made up the cohort, one aged 18 to 30 years and the other aged 30 to 39 years.

Study-wide findings and limitations: Compared with the primary T-cell response, the secondary T-cell response was faster but weaker, reaching its peak on day 5 rather than on day 15. Because only two donors were included in the study, the extent to which the findings can be generalized is limited. A small fraction of clonotypes showed up in both the CD4 and CD8 compartments, probably as a result of convergent recombination. After the booster, most of the clones that had expanded following primary vaccination were detected again (just under 97% of CD4 and around 88% of CD8), which suggests that memory was broadly maintained. Computational filtering was required because FACS-sorted repertoires could contain abundant contaminating clonotypes from the bulk population.

The CDR3 numbers 16 residues from cysteine through phenylalanine. The kept DNA is CDR3 alone, 48 bases in frame from the first base. According to the germline V gene, CDR1 reads SGHTA and CDR2 reads FQGNSA. V gives up 4 bases and J gives up 3 bases, and the segment between their germline ends measures 18 bases. The chain joins TRBV7-2 to TRBJ2-5; possibly the D gene is TRBD2, per 5 matching bases. The TCR was taken from a man between 25 and 39 years old who received the YFV17D yellow fever vaccine. The sequences come from CD4+ T cells sorted from PBMCs, collected 45 days after the yellow fever booster vaccination. In nucleotides, the sequence is TGTGCCAGCAGCTCCGAGGCCGCCCGGCGGGAAGAGACCCAGTACTTC. This yields the protein CASSSEAARREETQYF.